This T cell receptor beta chain derives from a study of blood T cells in healthy people across ages. In this sample, this clonotype turned up a few times. CDR3 length: 15 amino acids. Between the trimmed V and J ends, which lost 1 base and 1 base, there was a span of 11 bases. From germline, CDR1 is DFQATT and CDR2 SNEGSKA (reference sequence). A second roughly 7 to 11 cycle PCR used barcoded and J-beta primers. TCRdb reprocessed the 5' RACE reads via MiXCR and lists one record per CDR3 protein. This sample has around 800,000 distinct CDR3 sequences, with roughly 26% found just once. This sample also belongs to another study, concerning T cells of mothers and their children.

The specimen was blood. The origin of this receptor is a boy between 5 and 17 years old in good health. The rearrangement joins TRBV20-1 to TRBJ2-1; either TRBD1 or TRBD2 may fit D (5 bases each). CDR3 in amino acids: CSARGEEGSYNEQFF. The CDR3 bases are TGCAGTGCTAGAGGAGAAGAGGGGTCCTACAATGAGCAGTTCTTC.